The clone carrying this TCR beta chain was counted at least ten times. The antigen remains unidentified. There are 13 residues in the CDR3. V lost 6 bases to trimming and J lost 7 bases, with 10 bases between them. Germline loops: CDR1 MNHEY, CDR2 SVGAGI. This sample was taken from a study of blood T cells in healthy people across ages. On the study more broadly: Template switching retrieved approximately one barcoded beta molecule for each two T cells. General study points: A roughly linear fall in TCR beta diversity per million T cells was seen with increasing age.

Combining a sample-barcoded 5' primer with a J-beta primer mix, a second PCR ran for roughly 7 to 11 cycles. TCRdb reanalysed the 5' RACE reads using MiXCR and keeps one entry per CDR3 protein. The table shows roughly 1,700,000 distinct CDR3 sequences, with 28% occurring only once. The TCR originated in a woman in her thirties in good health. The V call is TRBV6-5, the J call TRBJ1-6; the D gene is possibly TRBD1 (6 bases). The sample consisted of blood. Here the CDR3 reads CASRGGGNSPLHF. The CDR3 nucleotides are TGTGCCAGCAGAGGAGGGGGAAATTCACCCCTCCACTTT.